A selection of T cell receptor beta chains follows, all from one sample in a study of technical replicates of blood from several donors. This table comes from immunoSEQ multiplex PCR, and its TCRdb copy is limited to in-frame clones, with some not included. The sample lists some 70,000 clones; more than 75% were seen once. Sequencing was carried out using PBMCs. The source of these receptors is a human donor in good health. Some clones in this sample may be carry-over from other donors' samples. Both conserved end residues are part of each CDR3. A clone size is listed for some rows: how often the clone was seen (once, few, many), or a class if it is expanded.

clone_size v_call cdr3_length cdr3_aa
once TRBV7-6 12 CASSPVSYEQYF
- TRBV11-2 14 CASSLAGVYNEQFF
- TRBV25-1 12 CATGTDGNTIYF
- TRBV10-3 17 CAISRTSGRGYQETQYF
- TRBV7-2 14 CASSPDRGIGELFF
- TRBV11-2 13 CASSVPGGDEQYF
- TRBV15 15 CATSRVRQGNTEAFF
- TRBV7-3 13 CASSSGQLYGYTF
- TRBV5-1 16 CASNMAVAGDHKTQYF
- TRBV30 13 CAWFSGFDGGYTF
- TRBV27 18 CASSLISGTSGRANTQYF
- TRBV4-3 15 CASSQGEGEASPLHF
once TRBV7-3 15 CASSHGPAGFYEQYF
few TRBV4-1 16 CASSISGSGYNSPLHF
few TRBV2 16 CASSLKRVGAKNIQYF
once TRBV6-1 15 CASSEQDRLQETQYF
- TRBV15 13 CATSRGGGETQYF
- TRBV2 15 CASIRQGLAYNEQFF
- TRBV11-2 15 CASSLNSGRADTQYF
- TRBV6-1 14 CASRPGQSNQPQHF
- TRBV4-2 15 CASSRDRDTKNIQYF
- TRBV4-1 16 CASSQDLRGTTDTQYF